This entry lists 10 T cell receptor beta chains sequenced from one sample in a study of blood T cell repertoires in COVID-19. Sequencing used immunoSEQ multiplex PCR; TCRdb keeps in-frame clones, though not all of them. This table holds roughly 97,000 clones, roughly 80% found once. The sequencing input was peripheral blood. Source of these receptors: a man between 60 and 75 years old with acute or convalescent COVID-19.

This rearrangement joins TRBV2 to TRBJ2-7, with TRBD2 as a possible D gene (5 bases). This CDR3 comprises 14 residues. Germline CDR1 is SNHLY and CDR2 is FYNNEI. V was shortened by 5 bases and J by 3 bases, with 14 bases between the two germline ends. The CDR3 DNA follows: TGTGCCAGCAGTACAGACTACTACAACTACGAGCAGTACTTC. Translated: CASSTDYYNYEQYF.

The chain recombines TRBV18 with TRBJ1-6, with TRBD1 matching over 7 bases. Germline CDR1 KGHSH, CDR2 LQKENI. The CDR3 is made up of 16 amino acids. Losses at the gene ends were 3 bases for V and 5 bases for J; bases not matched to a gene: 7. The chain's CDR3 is CASSPRTGTDNSPLHF. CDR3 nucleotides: TGTGCCAGCTCACCTCGGACCGGGACAGATAATTCACCCCTCCACTTT.

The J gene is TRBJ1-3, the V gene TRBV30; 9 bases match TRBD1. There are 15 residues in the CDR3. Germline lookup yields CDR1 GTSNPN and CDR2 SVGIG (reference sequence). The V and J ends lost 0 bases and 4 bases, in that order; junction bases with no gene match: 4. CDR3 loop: CAWSVQGAGGNTIYF. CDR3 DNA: TGTGCCTGGAGTGTACAGGGGGCCGGGGGAAACACCATATATTTT.

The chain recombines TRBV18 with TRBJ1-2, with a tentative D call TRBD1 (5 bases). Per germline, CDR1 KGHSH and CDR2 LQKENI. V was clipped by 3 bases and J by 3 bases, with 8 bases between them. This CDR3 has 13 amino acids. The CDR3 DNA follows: TGTGCCAGCTCACCGCAGGGATACTATGGCTACACCTTC. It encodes CASSPQGYYGYTF.

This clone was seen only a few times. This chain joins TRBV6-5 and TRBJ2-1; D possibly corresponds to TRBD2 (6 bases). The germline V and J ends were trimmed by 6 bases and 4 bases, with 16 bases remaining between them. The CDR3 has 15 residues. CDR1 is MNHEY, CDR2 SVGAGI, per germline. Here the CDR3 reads CASSAGGAAYNEQFF. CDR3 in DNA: TGTGCCAGCAGCGCCGGGGGAGCCGCTTACAATGAGCAGTTCTTC.

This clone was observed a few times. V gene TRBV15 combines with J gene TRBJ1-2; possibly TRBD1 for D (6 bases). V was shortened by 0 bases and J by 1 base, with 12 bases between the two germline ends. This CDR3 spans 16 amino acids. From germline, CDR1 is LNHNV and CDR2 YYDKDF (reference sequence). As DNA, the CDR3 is TGTGCCACCAGCAGAGATGGACAGATGTTTAACTATGGCTACACCTTC. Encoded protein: CATSRDGQMFNYGYTF. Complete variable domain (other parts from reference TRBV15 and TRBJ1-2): DAMVIQNPRYQVTQFGKPVTLSCSQTLNHNVMYWYQQKSSQAPKLLFHYYDKDFNNEADTPDNFQSRRPNTSFCFLDIRSPGLGDTAMYLCATSRDGQMFNYGYTFGSGTRLTVV.

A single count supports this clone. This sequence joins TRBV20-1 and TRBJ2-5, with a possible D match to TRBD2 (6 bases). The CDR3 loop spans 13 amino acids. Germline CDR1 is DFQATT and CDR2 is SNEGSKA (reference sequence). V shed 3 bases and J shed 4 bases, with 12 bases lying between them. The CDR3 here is CSASLGGVETQYF. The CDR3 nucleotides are TGCAGTGCTAGTCTGGGCGGGGTAGAGACCCAGTACTTC.

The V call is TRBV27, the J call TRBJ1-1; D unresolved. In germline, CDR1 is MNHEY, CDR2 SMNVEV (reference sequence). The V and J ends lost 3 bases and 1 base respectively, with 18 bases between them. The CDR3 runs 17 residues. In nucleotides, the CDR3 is TGTGCCAGCAGTTTCCCCCCGACCGAGGCATGGAACACTGAAGCTTTCTTT. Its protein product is CASSFPPTEAWNTEAFF.

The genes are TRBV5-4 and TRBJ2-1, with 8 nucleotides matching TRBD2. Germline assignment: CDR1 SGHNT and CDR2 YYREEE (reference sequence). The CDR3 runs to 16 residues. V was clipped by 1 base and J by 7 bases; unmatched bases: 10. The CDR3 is CASSLSIAGPWNEQFF. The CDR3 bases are TGTGCCAGCAGCTTGAGCATAGCGGGACCCTGGAATGAGCAGTTCTTC.

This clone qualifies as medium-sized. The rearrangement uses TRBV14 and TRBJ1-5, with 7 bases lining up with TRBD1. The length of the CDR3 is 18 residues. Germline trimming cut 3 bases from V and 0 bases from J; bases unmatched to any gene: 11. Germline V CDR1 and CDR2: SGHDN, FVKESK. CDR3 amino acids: CASSHPEWDRFSNQPQHF. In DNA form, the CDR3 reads TGTGCCAGCAGCCATCCCGAATGGGACAGATTTAGCAATCAGCCCCAGCATTTT.